This T cell receptor (beta chain) was sequenced in a study of T-cell memory formation after mild COVID-19. Study results and limitations: For contracting clones, CD4+ ones sat mainly in CM and EM, CD8+ in EMRA.

The CDR3 has 18 amino acids. Trimming removed 1 base from V and 4 bases from J, with 24 bases in between. Germline CDR1 SGHRS, CDR2 YFSETQ. TCRdb re-called the 5' RACE reads through MiXCR, storing one row per CDR3 protein. This table holds under 300,000 distinct CDR3 sequences, over 8.5% found once. This clonotype was seen only a few times. Antigen specificity is unknown. The source of this sequence is a man in his late teens or twenties who had mild COVID-19 (a few samples of this study predate the infection). Cell type and time point are not known. The rearrangement joins TRBV5-1 to TRBJ2-7; TRBD1 is a possible D gene (6 bases). Sample: PBMCs or a T cell subset sorted from them (not recorded which). The CDR3 region is CASSLSAQGNKLSYEQYF. The CDR3, as DNA: TGCGCCAGCAGCTTGTCCGCGCAGGGGAACAAGTTATCTTACGAGCAGTACTTC.